What follows describes a single T cell receptor (beta chain). Its target is not known. This CDR3 is built from 18 residues. CD8 cells classed as naive were CD45RO-negative and positively selected for CCR7, excluding terminally differentiated effector memory CD45RA+ cells. Nashville, Tennessee was home to all donors, who were Caucasian adults. TCRdb's table, derived via immunoSEQ multiplex PCR, lists solely in-frame clones and lacks some. The sample holds 2 million to 2.5 million clones, approximately 95% seen once. This sample was taken from a study of shared clonotypes between healthy human individuals. For the study at large: Every donor yielded three CD4 naive, three CD4 memory, two CD8 naive and one CD8 memory plate.

General study findings and limits: Few donors restricted represented genetic and exposure-history diversity. The expectation was that sequencing depth would affect clonotype sharing among donors.

Input material: naive CD8+ T cells sorted from blood. The chain has TRBV21-1 and TRBJ1-6; the listed D gene, TRBD1, was not tested against the DNA. TRBV21-1 is annotated as a pseudogene. This TCR came from a man aged 18 to 29 in good health. CDR3 bases: TGTGCCAGCAGCAAAGGTCGACAGCCGCCAAAGACCAAGTCACCCCTCCACTTT. This gives the protein CASSKGRQPPKTKSPLHF.